A single sample is the source of the 19 T cell receptor beta chains below, sequenced in a study of cytomegalovirus exposure and HLA in healthy donors. PCR involved 60 Vbeta and 13 Jbeta primers. Clones were read by immunoSEQ multiplex PCR, and TCRdb kept only the in-frame ones, dropping some. The table has around 68,000 clones, roughly 75% seen once. The sample was PBMCs. Every receptor here comes from a woman in her twenties or thirties in good health and CMV-seropositive.

CDR3 sequence: CASSLTGSNYNEQFF. For the CDR3, the DNA is TGTGCCAGCAGCTTAACTGGGAGTAACTACAATGAGCAGTTCTTC. The genes are TRBV7-3 and TRBJ2-1; D possibly corresponds to TRBD2 (5 bases). The CDR3 has 15 amino acids. Deletions cut 0 bases from V and 3 bases from J, with 9 bases between. From germline, CDR1 is SGHTA and CDR2 FQGTGA.

V usage is TRBV28 and J usage is TRBJ2-3; 9 nucleotides match TRBD1. Germline CDR1 and CDR2: MDHEN and SYDVKM. The V and J ends lost 5 bases and 3 bases, in that order; junction bases with no gene match: 3. CDR3 length equals 14 residues. The CDR3 is CASSPTGGTDTQYF. As DNA, the CDR3 is TGTGCCAGCAGTCCGACAGGGGGGACAGATACGCAGTATTTT.

V is TRBV27 and J is TRBJ2-6, with D possibly matching TRBD1 (6 bases). Germline V gives CDR1 MNHEY, CDR2 SMNVEV (reference sequence). Trimming stripped 0 bases from V and 1 base from J, with 13 bases between. CDR3 length equals 18 residues. The CDR3 here is CASSLSTGLGSGANVLTF. CDR3 DNA: TGTGCCAGCAGTTTATCGACAGGTCTTGGGTCTGGGGCCAACGTCCTGACTTTC.

The chain uses TRBV5-1 and TRBJ2-4; TRBD2 matches at 8 bases. Germline lookup yields CDR1 SGHRS and CDR2 YFSETQ. Unmatched junction bases numbered 3, after V lost 4 bases and J lost 0 bases. The CDR3 is 15 amino acids. The CDR3 here is CASSGLAGAKNIQYF. CDR3 nucleotides: TGCGCCAGCAGCGGGCTAGCGGGAGCCAAAAACATTCAGTACTTC.

V gene TRBV7-8 combines with J gene TRBJ1-1; no firm D call. Trimming stripped 2 bases from V and 1 base from J, with 8 bases between. Germline-derived CDR1 and CDR2 are SGHVS and FQNEAQ. The CDR3 is 14 amino acids. The CDR3 nucleotides are TGTGCCAGCAGCTTACTAGCAGCGAACACTGAAGCTTTCTTT. The encoded protein is CASSLLAANTEAFF.

This chain joins TRBV19 and TRBJ2-3; 8 bases are shared with TRBD1. The CDR3 covers 13 residues. Germline V gene lookup returns CDR1 LNHDA and CDR2 SQIVND (reference sequence). The J segment lost 1 base and the V segment lost 6 bases, leaving 0 bases of the junction unmatched. The CDR3 here is CASRTGGTDTQYF. The CDR3 region has the DNA TGTGCCAGTAGGACAGGGGGCACAGATACGCAGTATTTT.

In regard to this clone: An end of the junction differs from the germline gene, which may be a read error. The J gene is TRBJ2-5, the V gene TRBV4-1, with TRBD1 matching 9 bases. Germline-derived CDR1 and CDR2 are MGHRA and YSYEKL. The CDR3 spans 15 residues. In DNA, the CDR3 is TGCGCCAGCAGCGAAGAACAGGGGGCATATGAGACCCAGTACTTC. Its translation: CASSEEQGAYETQYF.

The gene calls are TRBV2 and TRBJ2-1; D is possibly TRBD2 (5 bases). Germline V gene lookup returns CDR1 SNHLY and CDR2 FYNNEI. Trimming took off 7 bases at V and 0 bases at J, with 10 bases between the two ends. This CDR3 has 14 residues. The CDR3 nucleotides read TGTGCCAGCAAAGCGGAGCTCTCCTACAATGAGCAGTTCTTC. Encoded protein: CASKAELSYNEQFF.

In its sample, this clone was seen a few times. This rearrangement joins TRBV19 to TRBJ2-3; D unresolved. Germline CDR1 reads LNHDA; CDR2 reads SQIVND (reference sequence). V dropped 5 bases and J dropped 6 bases, with 9 bases sitting between them. This CDR3 is built from 12 residues. CDR3 loop: CASSAGSDTQYF. In DNA form, the CDR3 reads TGTGCCAGTAGTGCAGGATCGGATACGCAGTATTTT.

Only a few counts were recorded for this clone. The CDR3 is CASSPGRTTGANVLTF. The CDR3 DNA sequence: TGTGCCAGCAGCCCCGGGAGGACAACTGGGGCCAACGTCCTGACTTTC. The V and J genes are TRBV5-4 and TRBJ2-6; 7 bases line up with TRBD2. This CDR3 contains 16 residues. The V and J ends lost 4 bases and 2 bases, in that order; junction bases with no gene match: 6. In germline, CDR1 is SGHNT, CDR2 YYREEE (reference sequence).

The chain carries TRBV9 and TRBJ2-2, with TRBD2 matching over 10 bases. The CDR3 extends over 16 amino acids. J was trimmed by 4 bases and V by 4 bases; bases with no gene match: 7. Germline V gene lookup returns CDR1 SGDLS and CDR2 YYNGEE. CDR3 sequence reads: CASSKSGREATGELFF. In nucleotides, the CDR3 is TGTGCCAGCAGCAAAAGCGGGAGGGAGGCCACCGGGGAGCTGTTTTTT.

This clone was counted a single time. The rearrangement links TRBV11-2 to TRBJ2-5, with a tentative D call TRBD1 (6 bases). This CDR3 spans 14 amino acids. Germline CDR1 reads SGHAT; CDR2 reads FQNNGV. V was pared by 5 bases and J by 5 bases, with 15 bases between. The CDR3 bases are TGTGCCAGCAGCCAGACAGGACACGGGGAGACCCAGTACTTC. It is translated as CASSQTGHGETQYF.

J is TRBJ1-2 and V is TRBV6-5; D gene uncertain. CDR1 is MNHEY and CDR2 is SVGAGI in the germline V gene. The CDR3 totals 13 residues. V was pared by 4 bases and J by 6 bases, with 12 bases between. CDR3 sequence reads: CASSSPARDGYTF. The CDR3 bases are TGTGCCAGCAGTTCCCCTGCTCGGGATGGCTACACCTTC.

V is TRBV28 and J is TRBJ2-7, with a tentative D call TRBD2 (5 bases). Trimming removed 4 bases from V and 0 bases from J, with 7 bases in between. CDR1 is MDHEN, CDR2 SYDVKM, per germline. The CDR3 spans 13 residues. The CDR3 bases are TGTGCCAGCAGTTCCGGGGACTCCTACGAGCAGTACTTC. Protein sequence: CASSSGDSYEQYF.

The rearrangement uses TRBV28 and TRBJ2-5; weak D call: TRBD2 (6 bases). The CDR3 runs to 16 residues. V was shortened by 5 bases and J by 4 bases, with 20 bases between the two germline ends. The germline V gene has CDR1 MDHEN and CDR2 SYDVKM. The DNA for the CDR3 is TGTGCCAGCAGTCCCCCCGGAGGGATAGGTCGAGAGACCCAGTACTTC. This gives the protein CASSPPGGIGRETQYF.

This chain joins TRBV6-5 and TRBJ2-5; 13 bases are a match to TRBD2. The DNA end is more similar to TRBJ2-7, so the J call may be wrong. Per the germline V gene, CDR1 is MNHEY and CDR2 is SVGAGI. The CDR3 runs to 13 residues. The DNA of the CDR3 is TGTGCCAGTCGGACTAGCGGGAGCTACGAGCAGTACTTC. It encodes CASRTSGSYEQYF.

CDR3 DNA sequence: TGTGCCAGCAGCATACCGGGACTAGCGGGTCCGGATACGCAGTATTTT. Its protein is CASSIPGLAGPDTQYF. The rearrangement uses TRBV5-4 and TRBJ2-3; 12 bases align to TRBD2. V lost 4 bases, J lost 6 bases, and 9 bases stayed unmatched. The CDR3 runs to 16 residues. The germline V gene has CDR1 SGHNT and CDR2 YYREEE (reference sequence).

In this sample, this clone turned up a few times. The genes are TRBV28 and TRBJ1-1; D perhaps matches TRBD1 (6 bases). CDR3 length: 16 amino acids. V was shortened by 2 bases and J by 0 bases, with 13 bases between the two germline ends. The germline V gene has CDR1 MDHEN and CDR2 SYDVKM. The CDR3 DNA reads TGTGCCAGCAGTTTAGCAGGGGACGGTATGAACACTGAAGCTTTCTTT. This translates into CASSLAGDGMNTEAFF.

This sequence joins TRBV5-4 and TRBJ2-7; the match to TRBD2 covers 8 bases. Trimming at V came to 0 bases and at J to 7 bases, leaving 6 bases not matched to a gene. The germline CDR1 and CDR2 sequences are SGHNT and YYREEE (reference sequence). This CDR3 comprises 14 residues. The CDR3, as DNA: TGTGCCAGCAGCTTGGCGGCGGGAGGAAAGGAGCAGTACTTC. Its protein product is CASSLAAGGKEQYF.